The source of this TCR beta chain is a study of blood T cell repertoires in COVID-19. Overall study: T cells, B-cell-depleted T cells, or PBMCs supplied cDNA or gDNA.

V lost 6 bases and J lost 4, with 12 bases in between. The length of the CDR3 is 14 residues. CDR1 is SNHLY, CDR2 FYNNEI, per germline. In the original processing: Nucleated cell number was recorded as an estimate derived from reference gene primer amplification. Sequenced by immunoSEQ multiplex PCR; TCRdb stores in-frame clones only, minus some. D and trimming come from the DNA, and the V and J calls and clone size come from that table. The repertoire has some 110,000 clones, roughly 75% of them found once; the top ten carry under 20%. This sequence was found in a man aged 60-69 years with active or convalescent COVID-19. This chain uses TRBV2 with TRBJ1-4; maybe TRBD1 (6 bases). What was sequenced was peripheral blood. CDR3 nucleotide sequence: TGTGCCAGCAGCCAACAGGGTCTTAATGAAAAACTGTTTTTT. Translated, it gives CASSQQGLNEKLFF.